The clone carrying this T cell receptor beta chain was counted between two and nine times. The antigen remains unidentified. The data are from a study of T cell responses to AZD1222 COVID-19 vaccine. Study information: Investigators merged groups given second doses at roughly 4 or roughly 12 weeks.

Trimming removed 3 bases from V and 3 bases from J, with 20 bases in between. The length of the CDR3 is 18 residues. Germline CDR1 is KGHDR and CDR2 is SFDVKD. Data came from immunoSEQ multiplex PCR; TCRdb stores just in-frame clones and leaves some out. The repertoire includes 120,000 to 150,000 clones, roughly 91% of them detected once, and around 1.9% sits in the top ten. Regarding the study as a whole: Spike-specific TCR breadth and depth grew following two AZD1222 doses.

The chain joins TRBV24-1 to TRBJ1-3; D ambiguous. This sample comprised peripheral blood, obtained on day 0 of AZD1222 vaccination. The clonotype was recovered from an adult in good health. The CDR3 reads CATSDPITDSLYGNTIYF. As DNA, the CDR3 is TGTGCCACCAGTGATCCAATCACCGACTCCCTGTATGGAAACACCATATATTTT.